The subject of this entry is one T cell receptor beta chain. It was with 60 Vbeta and 13 Jbeta primers that the PCR ran. The repertoire was sequenced with immunoSEQ multiplex PCR; TCRdb's copy has only in-frame clones and lacks some. Of about 94,000 clones in the sample, around 8% were seen once. The entry originates in a study of cytomegalovirus exposure and HLA in healthy donors. CDR3 size: 14 residues. Looked up from germline, CDR1 is PRHDT and CDR2 is FYEKMQ (reference sequence). V lost 1 base, J lost 3 bases, and 7 bases lay in between. This TCR came from a man aged 50-60 years in good health and CMV-seronegative. V gene TRBV13 combines with J gene TRBJ1-5; TRBD1 might be the D (5 bases). The sequencing input was PBMCs. DNA of the CDR3: TGTGCCAGCAGCTTAGCAGGGAACAATCAGCCCCAGCATTTT. This translates into CASSLAGNNQPQHF.